Shown below are 24 T cell receptor beta chains from a single sample sequenced in a study of response to subunit inactivated influenza vaccine. TCRdb fed the RT-PCR reads into MiXCR, producing one record per CDR3 protein. Of 500,000 or so distinct CDR3 sequences listed, about 15% are singletons. The starting material was CD4+ T cells sorted from PBMCs, obtained about 23 months after vaccination. The source of these receptors is a man between 50 and 75 years old who received an inactivated influenza vaccine.

This clonotype was seen at least ten times. V is TRBV15 and J is TRBJ2-7; D gene ambiguous. This CDR3 contains 13 residues. Trimming left V 0 bases short and J 4 bases short, with 7 bases between. The germline CDR1 and CDR2 sequences are LNHNV and YYDKDF (reference sequence). The CDR3 DNA sequence: TGTGCCACCAGCAGAGATGTAGGGTACGAGCAGTACTTC. This translates into CATSRDVGYEQYF.

The chain carries TRBV20-1 and TRBJ2-7; TRBD1 aligns across 7 bases. The CDR3 has 14 residues. The germline CDR1 and CDR2 sequences are DFQATT and SNEGSKA (reference sequence). The V gene end was trimmed by 3 bases and the J gene end by 1 base; junction bases not matched to a gene: 6. CDR3 residues: CSASYDRESYEQYF. In DNA form, the CDR3 reads TGCAGTGCTAGTTATGACAGGGAGTCCTACGAGCAGTACTTC.

The V call is TRBV4-2, the J call TRBJ1-4; D is unclear. The germline V gene encodes CDR1 LGHNA and CDR2 YNFKEQ. This CDR3 is built from 16 residues. V dropped 0 bases and J dropped 8 bases, with 16 bases sitting between them. The CDR3 DNA sequence: TGTGCCAGCAGCCAAGACCGTCACCGGGGAGAGGAAAAACTGTTTTTT. Translated: CASSQDRHRGEEKLFF.

This clonotype turned up a few times. The chain employs TRBV11-1 and TRBJ2-3, with unresolved D. The CDR3 spans 13 residues. Trimming stripped 7 bases from V and 1 base from J, with 9 bases between. CDR1 is SGHAT and CDR2 is FQDESV in the germline V gene (reference sequence). This chain's CDR3 is CASTWTGTDTQYF. CDR3 bases: TGTGCCAGCACCTGGACCGGCACAGATACGCAGTATTTT.

This clonotype showed up many times. The V and J genes are TRBV18 and TRBJ1-2; D is ambiguous. Trimming took off 2 bases at V and 0 bases at J, with 7 bases between the two ends. The V gene's germline CDR1 is KGHSH and CDR2 LQKENI. This CDR3 spans 14 amino acids. The CDR3 here is CASSPVPTNYGYTF. The CDR3 bases are TGTGCCAGCTCACCAGTGCCTACTAACTATGGCTACACCTTC.

This clonotype appeared a few times. J is TRBJ2-7 and V is TRBV16; 10 bases are a match to TRBD2. Germline V gives CDR1 KGHSY, CDR2 FQNENV. V shed 1 base, J shed 7 bases, and the junction held 10 bases outside the gene matches. The CDR3 is made up of 16 amino acids. CDR3 coding DNA: TGTGCCAGCAGCCAATTAGAAGCGGGAGGGCCGGAGGAGCAGTACTTC. This encodes CASSQLEAGGPEEQYF.

The chain links TRBV7-2 to TRBJ2-2, with D possibly TRBD2 on 6 matching bases. The V end lost 1 base, the J end lost 2 bases, and 11 bases lay between the germline ends. The length of the CDR3 is 16 residues. Germline V lookup: CDR1 SGHTA, CDR2 FQGNSA. CDR3 sequence reads: CASSLVSSVNTGELFF. CDR3 bases: TGTGCCAGCAGCTTAGTATCTAGCGTAAACACCGGGGAGCTGTTTTTT.

The rearrangement joins TRBV28 to TRBJ2-3; 8 bases match TRBD2. The V gene end was trimmed by 5 bases and the J gene end by 8 bases; junction bases not matched to a gene: 21. Per the germline V gene, CDR1 is MDHEN and CDR2 is SYDVKM. The CDR3 covers 18 residues. CDR3 DNA: TGTGCCAGCAGTCCGGGGCAACCCGGGACTAGTTTGCAGGTTACGCAGTATTTT. Translation: CASSPGQPGTSLQVTQYF. The variable domain in full, completed from reference TRBV28 and TRBJ2-3, reads DVKVTQSSRYLVKRTGEKVFLECVQDMDHENMFWYRQDPGLGLRLIYFSYDVKMKEKGDIPEGYSVSREKKERFSLILESASTNQTSMYLCASSPGQPGTSLQVTQYFGPGTRLTVL.

In its sample, this clonotype was seen many times. The junction does not match germline at one end; this may be a read error. The chain uses TRBV11-2 and TRBJ2-5; D gene unclear. Germline V gene sequence: CDR1 SGHAT, CDR2 FQNNGV. The CDR3 runs 13 residues. CDR3 amino acids: CASSLGFQETQYF. CDR3 coding DNA: TGTGCCAGCAGTTTAGGTTTTCAAGAGACCCAGTACTTC. The full variable domain, rest sourced from reference TRBV11-2 and TRBJ2-5, is EAGVAQSPRYKIIEKRQSVAFWCNPISGHATLYWYQQILGQGPKLLIQFQNNGVVDDSQLPKDRFSAERLKGVDSTLKIQPAKLEDSAVYLCASSLGFQETQYFGPGTRLLVL.

This clonotype was seen a few times. The chain employs TRBV12-3 or TRBV12-4 and TRBJ2-7; D gene unclear. The V end was cut by 3 bases, the J end by 3 bases, with 15 bases between. This CDR3 contains 15 residues. The CDR3 loop reads CASSLFARTFYEQYF. The DNA of the CDR3 is TGTGCCAGCAGTTTGTTCGCACGGACGTTCTACGAGCAGTACTTC.

With regard to this clonotype: The junction departs from the called germline gene at one end, perhaps through a read error. The chain recombines TRBV6-2 or TRBV6-3 with TRBJ2-7; D call uncertain. Germline V gene lookup returns CDR1 MNHEY and CDR2 SVGEGT. The CDR3 has 14 residues. The CDR3 region is CASTYSRSSYEQYF. The DNA of the CDR3 is TGTGCCAGCACTTACTCCCGCAGCTCCTACGAGCAGTACTTC.

The J gene is TRBJ2-6, the V gene TRBV30; D gene ambiguous. The CDR3 runs to 14 residues. Germline V gene lookup returns CDR1 GTSNPN and CDR2 SVGIG (reference sequence). Trimming stripped 2 bases from V and 2 bases from J, with 7 bases between. The CDR3 protein is CAWSRVPGANVLTF. The CDR3 nucleotides read TGTGCCTGGAGTCGGGTTCCTGGGGCCAACGTCCTGACTTTC. Variable domain in full (rest from reference TRBV30 and TRBJ2-6): SQTIHQWPATLVQPVGSPLSLECTVEGTSNPNLYWYRQAAGRGLQLLFYSVGIGQISSEVPQNLSASRPQDRQFILSSKKLLLSDSGFYLCAWSRVPGANVLTFGAGSRLTVL.

V is TRBV11-2 and J is TRBJ1-4; D is possibly TRBD1 (6 bases). CDR1 and CDR2 (germline): SGHAT, FQNNGV. The CDR3 length is 15 residues. The V end lost 1 base, the J end lost 4 bases, and 10 bases lay between the germline ends. The CDR3 loop reads CASSLGGGGNEKLFF. As DNA, the CDR3 is TGTGCCAGCAGCTTAGGAGGGGGAGGTAATGAAAAACTGTTTTTT.

This clonotype was recorded a few times. The rearrangement joins TRBV20-1 to TRBJ1-4, with D maybe TRBD1 (6 bases). The germline CDR1 and CDR2 sequences are DFQATT and SNEGSKA (reference sequence). Trimming cost V 5 bases and J 7 bases, with 17 bases left between them. CDR3 size: 14 residues. The CDR3 protein is CSAPLRGRGEKLFF. CDR3 DNA sequence: TGCAGTGCTCCGCTACGGGGGCGCGGTGAAAAACTGTTTTTT.

This clonotype was seen only a few times. The genes are TRBV4-3 and TRBJ2-7, with 7 nucleotides matching TRBD1. Unmatched junction bases numbered 11, after V lost 4 bases and J lost 5 bases. CDR1 and CDR2 from the germline V gene are LGHNA and YSLEER. CDR3 length: 15 residues. As DNA, the CDR3 is TGCGCCAGCAGCCCAACCGACAGGGTTCGCAACGAGCAGTACTTC. Amino acid sequence: CASSPTDRVRNEQYF.

This clonotype was observed a handful of times. The rearrangement uses TRBV6-5 and TRBJ2-5, with D unresolved. The CDR3 covers 14 residues. Germline assignment: CDR1 MNHEY and CDR2 SVGAGI. The V end was cut by 2 bases, the J end by 5 bases, with 12 bases between. This CDR3 is CASSYVLGLETQYF. The CDR3 DNA reads TGTGCCAGCAGTTACGTGCTCGGCTTGGAGACCCAGTACTTC.

This clonotype was detected only a few times. This sequence joins TRBV12-3 or TRBV12-4 and TRBJ2-1, with 9 bases aligning to TRBD2. This CDR3 is built from 14 residues. J gave up 4 bases and V 6 bases, and 4 bases lay outside the gene matches. The CDR3: CASSLSGGYNEQFF. The CDR3 DNA is TGTGCCAGCAGCCTTAGCGGGGGTTACAATGAGCAGTTCTTC.

This clonotype occurred a few times. This chain joins TRBV5-1 and TRBJ2-7; the D is unclear. This CDR3 is 15 amino acids long. The germline V gene has CDR1 SGHRS and CDR2 YFSETQ. Trimming pared 2 bases from V and 3 bases from J, leaving 15 bases between. CDR3: CASSFSGVSGYEQYF. As DNA, the CDR3 is TGCGCCAGCAGCTTCTCAGGAGTCTCGGGCTACGAGCAGTACTTC.

This clonotype was detected a few times. This rearrangement joins TRBV19 to TRBJ2-3, with TRBD1 matching 7 bases. Germline V CDR1 and CDR2: LNHDA, SQIVND (reference sequence). There are 13 residues in the CDR3. V was clipped by 3 bases and J by 4 bases; unmatched bases: 1. The CDR3 reads CASSIDRADTQYF. In nucleotides, the CDR3 is TGTGCCAGTAGTATCGACAGGGCAGATACGCAGTATTTT.

The V gene is TRBV7-2, the J gene TRBJ2-1; 8 nucleotides line up with TRBD2. Germline CDR1 is SGHTA and CDR2 is FQGNSA. The CDR3 has 15 residues. V gave up 5 bases and J gave up 5 bases; unmatched junction bases: 8. CDR3 in DNA: TGTGCCAGCAGCGGAAGCGGGAGAGTGCACAATGAGCAGTTCTTC. Protein: CASSGSGRVHNEQFF.

This clonotype has a handful of counts. The chain recombines TRBV6-5 with TRBJ1-2; D might be TRBD1 (6 bases). V was clipped by 0 bases and J by 4 bases, with 12 bases between them. Per the germline V gene, CDR1 is MNHEY and CDR2 is SVGAGI. The CDR3 runs to 15 residues. As DNA, the CDR3 is TGTGCCAGCAGTTACTCGTACAGGGAAAGCTATGGCTACACCTTC. Protein sequence: CASSYSYRESYGYTF.

This clonotype was seen more than once but under ten times. The chain combines TRBV29-1 with TRBJ2-2; D gene ambiguous. Trimming stripped 3 bases from V and 5 bases from J, with 10 bases between. This CDR3 comprises 13 residues. Germline assignment: CDR1 SQVTM and CDR2 ANQGSEA. CDR3 in amino acids: CSVDLGRTGELFF. CDR3 nucleotides: TGCAGCGTTGATTTAGGCAGAACCGGGGAGCTGTTTTTT.

This clonotype showed up just a few times. This sequence joins TRBV7-9 and TRBJ2-7; D possibly corresponds to TRBD1 (6 bases). CDR1 and CDR2 from the germline V gene are SEHNR and FQNEAQ (reference sequence). The CDR3 is 12 residues long. V gave up 5 bases and J gave up 5 bases, with 10 bases separating them. The CDR3 bases are TGTGCCAGCAGCCACGACAGGCACGAGCAGTACTTC. It encodes CASSHDRHEQYF.

This clonotype was found a few times. V and J are TRBV20-1 and TRBJ1-4; 7 bases are a match to TRBD1. The CDR3 sequence is 15 residues long. Germline trimming cut 0 bases from V and 8 bases from J; bases unmatched to any gene: 9. The germline V gene has CDR1 DFQATT and CDR2 SNEGSKA (reference sequence). The CDR3 loop reads CSARDLAGGTEKLFF. CDR3 in DNA: TGCAGTGCTAGAGATTTGGCAGGGGGTACGGAAAAACTGTTTTTT.